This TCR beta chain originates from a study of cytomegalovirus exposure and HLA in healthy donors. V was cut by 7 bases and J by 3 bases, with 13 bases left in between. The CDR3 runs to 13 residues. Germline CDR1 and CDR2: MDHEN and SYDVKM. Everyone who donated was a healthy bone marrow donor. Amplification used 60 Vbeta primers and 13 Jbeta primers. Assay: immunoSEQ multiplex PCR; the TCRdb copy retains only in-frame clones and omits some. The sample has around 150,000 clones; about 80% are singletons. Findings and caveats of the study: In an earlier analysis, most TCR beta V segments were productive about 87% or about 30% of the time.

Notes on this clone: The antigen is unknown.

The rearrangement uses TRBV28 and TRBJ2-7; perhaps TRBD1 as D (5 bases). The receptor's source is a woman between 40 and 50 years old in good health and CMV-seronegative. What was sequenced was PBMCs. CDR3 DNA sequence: TGTGCCAGCACCCAAGGGGAACACTACGAGCAGTACTTC. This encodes CASTQGEHYEQYF. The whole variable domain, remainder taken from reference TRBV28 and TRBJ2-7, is DVKVTQSSRYLVKRTGEKVFLECVQDMDHENMFWYRQDPGLGLRLIYFSYDVKMKEKGDIPEGYSVSREKKERFSLILESASTNQTSMYLCASTQGEHYEQYFGPGTRLTVT.